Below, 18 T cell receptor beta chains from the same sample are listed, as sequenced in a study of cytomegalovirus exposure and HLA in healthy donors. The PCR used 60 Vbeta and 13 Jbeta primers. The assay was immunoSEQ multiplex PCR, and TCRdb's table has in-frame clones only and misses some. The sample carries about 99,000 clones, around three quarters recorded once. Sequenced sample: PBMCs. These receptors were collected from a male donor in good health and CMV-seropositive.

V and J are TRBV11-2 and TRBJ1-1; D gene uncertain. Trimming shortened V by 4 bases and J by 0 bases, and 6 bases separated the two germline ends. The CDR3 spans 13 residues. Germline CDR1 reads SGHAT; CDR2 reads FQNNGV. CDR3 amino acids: CASSSPLNTEAFF. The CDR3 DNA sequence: TGTGCCAGCAGCTCTCCCTTGAACACTGAAGCTTTCTTT.

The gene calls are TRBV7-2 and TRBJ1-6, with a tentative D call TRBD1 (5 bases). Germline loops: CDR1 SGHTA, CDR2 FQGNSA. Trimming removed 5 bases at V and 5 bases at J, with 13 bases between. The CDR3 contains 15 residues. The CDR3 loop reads CASSARQSHNSPLHF. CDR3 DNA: TGTGCCAGCAGCGCCAGACAGTCTCATAATTCACCCCTCCACTTT.

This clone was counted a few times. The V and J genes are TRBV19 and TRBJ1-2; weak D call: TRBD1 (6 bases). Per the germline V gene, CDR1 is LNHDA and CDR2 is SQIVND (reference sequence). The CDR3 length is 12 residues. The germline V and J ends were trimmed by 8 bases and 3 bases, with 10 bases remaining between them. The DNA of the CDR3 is TGTGCCAGTTCCAGGGGAGACTATGGCTACACCTTC. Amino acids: CASSRGDYGYTF.

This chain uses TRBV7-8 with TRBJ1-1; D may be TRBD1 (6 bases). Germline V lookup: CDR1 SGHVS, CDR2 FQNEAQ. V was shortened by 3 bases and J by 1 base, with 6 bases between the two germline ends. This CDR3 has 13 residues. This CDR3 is CASSFRGNTEAFF. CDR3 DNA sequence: TGTGCCAGCAGCTTCAGGGGGAACACTGAAGCTTTCTTT.

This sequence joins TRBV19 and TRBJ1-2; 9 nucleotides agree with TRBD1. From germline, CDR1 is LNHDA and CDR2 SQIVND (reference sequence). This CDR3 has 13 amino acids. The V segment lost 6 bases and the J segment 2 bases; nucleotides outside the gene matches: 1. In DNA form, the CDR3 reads TGTGCCAGTAGACAGGGGGCGAACTATGGCTACACCTTC. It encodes CASRQGANYGYTF.

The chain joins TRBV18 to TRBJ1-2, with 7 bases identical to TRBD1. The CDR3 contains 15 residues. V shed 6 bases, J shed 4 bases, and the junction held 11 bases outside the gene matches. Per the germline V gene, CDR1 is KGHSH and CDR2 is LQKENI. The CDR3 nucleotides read TGTGCCAGCTCTCCTCAATCGACAGGGACCTATGGCTACACCTTC. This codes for CASSPQSTGTYGYTF. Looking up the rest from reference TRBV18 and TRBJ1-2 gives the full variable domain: NAGVMQNPRHLVRRRGQEARLRCSPMKGHSHVYWYRQLPEEGLKFMVYLQKENIIDESGMPKERFSAEFPKEGPSILRIQQVVRGDSAAYFCASSPQSTGTYGYTFGSGTRLTVV.

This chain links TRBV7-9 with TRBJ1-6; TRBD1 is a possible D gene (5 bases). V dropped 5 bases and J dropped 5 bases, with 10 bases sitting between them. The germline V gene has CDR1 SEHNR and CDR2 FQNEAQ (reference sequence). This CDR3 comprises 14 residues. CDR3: CASSAGQDNSPLHF. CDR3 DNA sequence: TGTGCCAGCAGCGCCGGACAAGATAATTCACCCCTCCACTTT.

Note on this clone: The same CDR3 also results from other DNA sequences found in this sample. This CDR3 is CASSSRGNTEAFF. Here the CDR3 DNA reads TGTGCCAGCAGTTCCCGAGGTAACACTGAAGCTTTCTTT. The genes are TRBV7-9 and TRBJ1-1, with D uncertain. The CDR3 contains 13 residues. V was clipped by 6 bases and J by 2 bases, with 10 bases between them. Germline lookup yields CDR1 SEHNR and CDR2 FQNEAQ (reference sequence).

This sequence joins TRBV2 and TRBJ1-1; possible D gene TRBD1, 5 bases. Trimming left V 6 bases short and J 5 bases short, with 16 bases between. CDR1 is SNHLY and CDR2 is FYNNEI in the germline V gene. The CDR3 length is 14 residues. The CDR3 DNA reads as TGTGCCAGCAGGGGGACTCAATTGAGGACTGAAGCTTTCTTT. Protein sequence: CASRGTQLRTEAFF.

This chain's CDR3 is CASSPRQGHGYTF. Written as DNA, the CDR3 is TGTGCCAGCAGCCCCCGACAGGGCCATGGCTACACCTTC. This chain uses TRBV14 with TRBJ1-2, with 7 nucleotides matching TRBD1. V gave up 4 bases and J gave up 6 bases; unmatched junction bases: 5. The CDR3 extends over 13 amino acids. Germline V gene sequence: CDR1 SGHDN, CDR2 FVKESK.

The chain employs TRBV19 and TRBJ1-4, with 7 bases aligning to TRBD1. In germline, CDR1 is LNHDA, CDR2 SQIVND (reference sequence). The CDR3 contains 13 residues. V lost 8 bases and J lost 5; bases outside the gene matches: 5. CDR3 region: CASLDRPNEKLFF. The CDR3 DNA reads TGTGCCAGTCTGGACAGGCCGAATGAAAAACTGTTTTTT.

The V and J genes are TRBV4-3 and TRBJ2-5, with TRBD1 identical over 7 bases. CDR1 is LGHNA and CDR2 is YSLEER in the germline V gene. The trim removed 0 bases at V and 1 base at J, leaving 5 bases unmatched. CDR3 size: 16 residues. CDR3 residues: CASSQEWTGGQETQYF. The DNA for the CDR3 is TGCGCCAGCAGCCAAGAATGGACAGGAGGCCAAGAGACCCAGTACTTC.

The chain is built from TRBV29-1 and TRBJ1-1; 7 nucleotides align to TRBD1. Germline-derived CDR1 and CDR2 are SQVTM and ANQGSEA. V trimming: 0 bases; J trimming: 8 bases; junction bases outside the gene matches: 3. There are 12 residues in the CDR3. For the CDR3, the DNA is TGCAGCGTTGAAGATGGAGGGGGCGAAGCTTTCTTT. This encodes CSVEDGGGEAFF.

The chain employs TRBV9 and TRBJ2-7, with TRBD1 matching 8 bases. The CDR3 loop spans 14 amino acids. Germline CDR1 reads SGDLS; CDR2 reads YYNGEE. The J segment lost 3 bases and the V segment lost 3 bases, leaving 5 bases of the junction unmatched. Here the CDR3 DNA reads TGTGCCAGCAGCGGGACAGGGTCTTTCTACGAGCAGTACTTC. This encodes CASSGTGSFYEQYF.

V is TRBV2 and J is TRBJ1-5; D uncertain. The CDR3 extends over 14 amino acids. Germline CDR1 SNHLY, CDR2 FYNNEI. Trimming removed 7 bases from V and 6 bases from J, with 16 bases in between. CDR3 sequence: CASIGIPGSQPQHF. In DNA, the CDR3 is TGTGCCAGCATCGGGATCCCGGGGAGTCAGCCCCAGCATTTT.

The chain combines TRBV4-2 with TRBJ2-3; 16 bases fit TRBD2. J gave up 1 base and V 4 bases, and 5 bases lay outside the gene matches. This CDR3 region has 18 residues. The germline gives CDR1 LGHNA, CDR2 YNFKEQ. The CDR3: CASSPGLAGGPRTDTQYF. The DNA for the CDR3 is TGTGCCAGCAGCCCGGGACTAGCGGGGGGGCCACGCACAGATACGCAGTATTTT.

This CDR3 is CASSVTTGNHEQYF. CDR3 nucleotide sequence: TGTGCCAGCAGCGTGACGACAGGGAACCACGAGCAGTACTTC. This chain uses TRBV7-9 with TRBJ2-7; 7 bases line up with TRBD1. The V gene's germline CDR1 is SEHNR and CDR2 FQNEAQ (reference sequence). V trimming: 5 bases; J trimming: 5 bases; junction bases outside the gene matches: 9. CDR3 length: 14 residues.

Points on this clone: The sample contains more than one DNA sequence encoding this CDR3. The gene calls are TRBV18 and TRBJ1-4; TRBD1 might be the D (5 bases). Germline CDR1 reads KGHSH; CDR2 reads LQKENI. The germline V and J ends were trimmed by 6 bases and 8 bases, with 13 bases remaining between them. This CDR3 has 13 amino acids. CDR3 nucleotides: TGTGCCAGCTCTTGGGGGGAAGGAGAAAAACTGTTTTTT. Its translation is CASSWGEGEKLFF. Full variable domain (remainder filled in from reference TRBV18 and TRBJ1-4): NAGVMQNPRHLVRRRGQEARLRCSPMKGHSHVYWYRQLPEEGLKFMVYLQKENIIDESGMPKERFSAEFPKEGPSILRIQQVVRGDSAAYFCASSWGEGEKLFFGSGTQLSVL.